These 30 T cell receptor beta chains share one sample of origin, sequenced in a study of a mutant IDH1 vaccine in newly diagnosed glioma. Documented time point: baseline, week 1 (first vaccination visit). Regarding treatment: pre-vaccination baseline after standard-of-care therapy. Repertoires were generated with immunoSEQ multiplex PCR, while TCRdb's copy carries only in-frame clones and drops some. Altogether tens of thousands of clones are present, over 70% being singletons, with the ten largest covering nearly 5.5%. The material was PBMCs, obtained from a glioma patient treated with radiotherapy, temozolomide or both. The receptors originated from a man aged 40-49 years with glioma. Some clones in this sample may be carry-over from other donors' samples.

This chain uses TRBV9 with TRBJ2-2, with a possible D match to TRBD2 (6 bases). CDR1 SGDLS and CDR2 YYNGEE come from the germline V gene. V was clipped by 1 base and J by 1 base, with 14 bases between them. The CDR3 runs to 17 residues. This chain's CDR3 is CASSVRASDWNTGELFF. CDR3 nucleotide sequence: TGTGCCAGCAGCGTAAGGGCTAGCGATTGGAACACCGGGGAGCTGTTTTTT.

This rearrangement joins TRBV29-1 to TRBJ2-3; D not resolved. The CDR3 loop spans 13 amino acids. V was clipped by 7 bases and J by 4 bases, with 15 bases between them. Germline V gene sequence: CDR1 SQVTM, CDR2 ANQGSEA. CDR3 in amino acids: CSARVGFADTQYF. DNA for the CDR3: TGCAGCGCACGAGTGGGGTTCGCAGATACGCAGTATTTT.

Concerning this clone: A much larger clone differs from this one at a single base, so this may be a read error. V is TRBV7-9 and J is TRBJ1-5; unclear D gene. V shed 3 bases and J shed 2 bases, with 5 bases lying between them. The germline V gene has CDR1 SEHNR and CDR2 FQNEAQ (reference sequence). This CDR3 has 13 amino acids. This CDR3 reads CASSFKGNQPQHF. The CDR3 DNA sequence: TGTGCCAGCAGCTTCAAGGGCAATCAGCCCCAGCATTTT.

The rearrangement joins TRBV5-4 to TRBJ2-7; D gene uncertain. Germline lookup yields CDR1 SGHNT and CDR2 YYREEE (reference sequence). This CDR3 has 12 amino acids. V was clipped by 3 bases and J by 6 bases, with 10 bases between them. CDR3 sequence reads: CASSSSTVEQYF. DNA of the CDR3: TGTGCCAGCAGCTCTTCGACCGTCGAGCAGTACTTC. Full variable domain (outside the CDR3, taken from reference TRBV5-4 and TRBJ2-7): ETGVTQSPTHLIKTRGQQVTLRCSSQSGHNTVSWYQQALGQGPQFIFQYYREEENGRGNFPPRFSGLQFPNYSSELNVNALELDDSALYLCASSSSTVEQYFGPGTRLTVT.

The V call is TRBV6-1, the J call TRBJ1-3; D gene ambiguous. The CDR3 is 13 residues long. The germline CDR1 and CDR2 sequences are MNHNS and SASEGT. V gave up 0 bases and J gave up 7 bases, with 7 bases separating them. CDR3 DNA: TGTGCCAGCAGTGAAGCCACACCGAACACCATATATTTT. Translating it yields CASSEATPNTIYF.

This clone appeared once. This chain uses TRBV18 with TRBJ1-5; no clear D gene. Germline CDR1 and CDR2: KGHSH and LQKENI. V gave up 0 bases and J gave up 0 bases, with 6 bases separating them. The CDR3 runs 15 residues. The CDR3 coding sequence is TGTGCCAGCTCACCACCAGGGAATAGCAATCAGCCCCAGCATTTT. Amino acids: CASSPPGNSNQPQHF.

The CDR3, as DNA: TGTGCCAGCAGCTTCCCGGGTCGGGGGGAGACCCAGTACTTC. Protein: CASSFPGRGETQYF. V gene TRBV5-4 combines with J gene TRBJ2-5; D may be TRBD2 (6 bases). There are 14 residues in the CDR3. V shed 2 bases and J shed 5 bases, with 13 bases lying between them. Germline CDR1 is SGHNT and CDR2 is YYREEE (reference sequence).

The chain is built from TRBV7-2 and TRBJ1-2, with no clear D. Per the germline V gene, CDR1 is SGHTA and CDR2 is FQGNSA. V lost 1 base and J 10 bases, leaving 7 bases between the germline ends. The CDR3 runs 11 residues. The CDR3 is CASSLGPFYTF. CDR3 in DNA: TGTGCCAGCAGCTTAGGCCCGTTCTACACCTTC.

DNA of the CDR3: TGTGCCAGCAGCCGCGGCAGGTACAACTATGGCTACACCTTC. The encoded protein is CASSRGRYNYGYTF. The rearrangement uses TRBV6-5 and TRBJ1-2; no definite D call. The CDR3 is 14 residues long. Looked up from germline, CDR1 is MNHEY and CDR2 is SVGAGI. V shed 6 bases and J shed 2 bases, with 13 bases lying between them.

The rearrangement joins TRBV4-2 to TRBJ2-7, with 12 bases that match TRBD2. CDR1 and CDR2 (germline): LGHNA, YNFKEQ. Germline trimming cut 1 base from V and 3 bases from J; bases unmatched to any gene: 4. The CDR3 spans 16 residues. The CDR3 coding sequence is TGTGCCAGCAGCCAAGGCCGACTAGCGGGGGTCTACGAGCAGTACTTC. Encoded protein: CASSQGRLAGVYEQYF.

The rearrangement links TRBV18 to TRBJ2-7; either TRBD1 or TRBD2 may fit D (6 bases each). Trimming left V 8 bases short and J 1 base short, with 15 bases between. Looked up from germline, CDR1 is KGHSH and CDR2 is LQKENI. The CDR3 is made up of 14 amino acids. Written as DNA, the CDR3 is TGTGCCAGCACCAAGGGGGGTGGTTCCTACGAGCAGTACTTC. Translation gives CASTKGGGSYEQYF.

The CDR3 DNA reads TGTGCCAGCACACGTGGTGGGGATCAGCCCCAGCATTTT. This translates into CASTRGGDQPQHF. The gene calls are TRBV7-9 and TRBJ1-5; D is ambiguous. This CDR3 comprises 13 residues. Trimming took 7 bases from V and 5 from J, leaving 12 bases between them. Germline CDR1 and CDR2: SEHNR and FQNEAQ (reference sequence).

The chain couples TRBV5-1 to TRBJ2-5; D unresolved. Deletions cut 0 bases from V and 5 bases from J, with 11 bases between. The CDR3 runs 14 residues. Germline assignment: CDR1 SGHRS and CDR2 YFSETQ. The CDR3 DNA reads TGCGCCAGCAGCTTGGTTCCTACCGGGGAGACCCAGTACTTC. Translation gives CASSLVPTGETQYF.

The chain couples TRBV4-1 to TRBJ1-3, with D possibly matching TRBD1 (5 bases). Germline CDR1 reads MGHRA; CDR2 reads YSYEKL. V lost 1 base and J lost 0, with 10 bases in between. This CDR3 spans 16 amino acids. CDR3 amino acids: CASSQGRQLSGNTIYF. In DNA form, the CDR3 reads TGCGCCAGCAGCCAAGGGAGACAGCTCTCTGGAAACACCATATATTTT.

V is TRBV19 and J is TRBJ2-2, with D uncertain. This CDR3 has 12 amino acids. Germline lookup yields CDR1 LNHDA and CDR2 SQIVND (reference sequence). Trimming shortened V by 4 bases and J by 7 bases, and 7 bases separated the two germline ends. The CDR3: CASSTQYGELFF. For the CDR3, the DNA is TGTGCCAGTAGTACCCAATACGGGGAGCTGTTTTTT.

The rearrangement links TRBV5-1 to TRBJ2-7; 11 positions agree with TRBD2. This CDR3 has 15 residues. Germline CDR1 is SGHRS and CDR2 is YFSETQ. The V and J ends lost 6 bases and 1 base, in that order; junction bases with no gene match: 6. The CDR3 DNA reads TGCGCCAGCACTCTGGGGACTAGCGGATCCTACGAGCAGTACTTC. The encoded protein is CASTLGTSGSYEQYF.

The chain uses TRBV5-1 and TRBJ2-5, with 9 bases lining up with TRBD2. This CDR3 is built from 16 residues. Germline V CDR1 and CDR2: SGHRS, YFSETQ. The trim removed 0 bases at V and 2 bases at J, leaving 5 bases unmatched. This CDR3 reads CASSLAPAGGQETQYF. Here the CDR3 DNA reads TGCGCCAGCAGCTTGGCCCCAGCGGGGGGACAAGAGACCCAGTACTTC. The whole variable domain, remainder taken from reference TRBV5-1 and TRBJ2-5, is KAGVTQTPRYLIKTRGQQVTLSCSPISGHRSVSWYQQTPGQGLQFLFEYFSETQRNKGNFPGRFSGRQFSNSRSEMNVSTLELGDSALYLCASSLAPAGGQETQYFGPGTRLLVL.

The chain uses TRBV30 and TRBJ2-5; no definite D call. CDR3 length equals 12 residues. Trimming removed 5 bases from V and 4 bases from J, with 11 bases in between. The germline V gene has CDR1 GTSNPN and CDR2 SVGIG (reference sequence). The CDR3 DNA follows: TGTGCCTGGGGGGTCCTGGGAGAGACCCAGTACTTC. It translates to CAWGVLGETQYF.

The chain links TRBV15 to TRBJ2-7, with 8 bases lining up with TRBD1. CDR3 length equals 15 residues. V shed 0 bases and J 5 bases; nucleotides not matched to a gene: 6. The germline V gene encodes CDR1 LNHNV and CDR2 YYDKDF (reference sequence). The CDR3 DNA reads as TGTGCCACCAGCAGAGATCAAGGGACAGGCCACGAGCAGTACTTC. As protein: CATSRDQGTGHEQYF.

The chain is built from TRBV10-3 and TRBJ1-1; D remains unclear. Germline assignment: CDR1 ENHRY and CDR2 SYGVKD. Trimming removed 6 bases from V and 11 bases from J, with 16 bases in between. The CDR3 has 12 amino acids. The CDR3 region is CAISFEPSGAFF. The CDR3 nucleotides are TGTGCCATCAGCTTCGAACCCTCCGGGGCTTTCTTT.

This clone was counted a few times. The rearrangement uses TRBV30 and TRBJ1-2, with D possibly being TRBD1 (6 bases). Germline loops: CDR1 GTSNPN, CDR2 SVGIG (reference sequence). CDR3 length equals 11 residues. Trimming removed 5 bases at V and 4 bases at J, with 8 bases between. CDR3 loop: CAWGQTYGYTF. In DNA form, the CDR3 reads TGTGCCTGGGGACAGACCTATGGCTACACCTTC. The variable domain in full, completed from reference TRBV30 and TRBJ1-2, reads SQTIHQWPATLVQPVGSPLSLECTVEGTSNPNLYWYRQAAGRGLQLLFYSVGIGQISSEVPQNLSASRPQDRQFILSSKKLLLSDSGFYLCAWGQTYGYTFGSGTRLTVV.

CDR3 sequence: CASGFDDLGRAKNIQYF. The CDR3 DNA reads as TGTGCTAGTGGTTTCGATGATCTCGGGCGCGCCAAAAACATTCAGTACTTC. The chain combines TRBV12-5 with TRBJ2-4; D call uncertain. The germline V gene encodes CDR1 LGHNT and CDR2 FRNRAP. This CDR3 spans 17 amino acids. The V end was cut by 3 bases, the J end by 1 base, with 16 bases between.

This clone is a singleton in its sample. CDR3 bases: TGCGCCAGCAGTGTGGGAGTAGGGGCCGGGGAGCTGTTTTTT. Its translation: CASSVGVGAGELFF. This chain links TRBV10-1 with TRBJ2-2; TRBD1 or TRBD2 may be the D gene (5 bases each). This CDR3 region has 14 residues. Germline CDR1 reads WNHNN; CDR2 reads SYGVQD (reference sequence). Trimming cost V 4 bases and J 6 bases, with 12 bases left between them.

This clone was picked up one time. The rearrangement links TRBV18 to TRBJ1-1; D uncertain. The CDR3 has 12 residues. Per the germline V gene, CDR1 is KGHSH and CDR2 is LQKENI. Trimming took off 5 bases at V and 3 bases at J, with 7 bases between the two ends. Here the CDR3 reads CASSRVYTEAFF. CDR3 DNA sequence: TGTGCCAGCTCAAGAGTGTACACTGAAGCTTTCTTT.

The rearrangement links TRBV6-6 to TRBJ2-1; no clear D gene. The length of the CDR3 is 13 residues. The V and J ends lost 2 bases and 7 bases respectively, with 9 bases between them. Germline CDR1 and CDR2: MNHNY and SVGAGI (reference sequence). CDR3 sequence (DNA): TGTGCCAGCAGTTACCCCGATAGGAATGAGCAGTTCTTC. This translates into CASSYPDRNEQFF.

The table lists this clone with a count of one. This rearrangement joins TRBV5-4 to TRBJ1-2; 8 bases are shared with TRBD1. CDR1 and CDR2 from the germline V gene are SGHNT and YYREEE (reference sequence). With V trimmed by 4 bases and J by 5 bases, 7 bases remained unmatched. This CDR3 is built from 14 residues. CDR3 sequence: CASSPGQGPYGYTF. CDR3 DNA sequence: TGTGCCAGCAGCCCAGGACAGGGACCGTATGGCTACACCTTC.

This clone has more than one count but fewer than ten. The chain uses TRBV6-1 and TRBJ2-7; 10 nucleotides line up with TRBD1. Losses at the gene ends were 2 bases for V and 4 bases for J; bases not matched to a gene: 8. The CDR3 loop spans 16 amino acids. Germline V gives CDR1 MNHNS, CDR2 SASEGT. CDR3 DNA sequence: TGTGCCAGCAGTGAATTCCCGACAGGGGGCGGGTACGAGCAGTACTTC. Encoded protein: CASSEFPTGGGYEQYF.

J is TRBJ1-6 and V is TRBV5-4; maybe TRBD1 (6 bases). The CDR3 spans 18 residues. V lost 4 bases to trimming and J lost 0 bases, with 17 bases between them. The germline V gene encodes CDR1 SGHNT and CDR2 YYREEE (reference sequence). The chain's CDR3 is CASSGGPGGPSYNSPLHF. In nucleotides, the CDR3 is TGTGCCAGCAGCGGGGGCCCCGGAGGTCCCTCCTATAATTCACCCCTCCACTTT.

V gene TRBV7-6 combines with J gene TRBJ2-3, with TRBD1 as a possible D gene (5 bases). The V and J ends lost 0 bases and 0 bases respectively, with 13 bases between them. This CDR3 has 17 amino acids. Germline V gene lookup returns CDR1 SGHVS and CDR2 FNYEAQ. The CDR3 DNA follows: TGTGCCAGCAGCTTAGCGCAGGGCTCACCTAGCACAGATACGCAGTATTTT. Translating it yields CASSLAQGSPSTDTQYF.

The chain carries TRBV14 and TRBJ1-6; no definite D call. Per the germline V gene, CDR1 is SGHDN and CDR2 is FVKESK. CDR3 length equals 13 residues. Deletions cut 1 base from V and 10 bases from J, with 8 bases between. CDR3 DNA sequence: TGTGCCAGCAGCCAAGGCAAGCGATCACCCCTCCACTTT. This sequence encodes CASSQGKRSPLHF.